These 23 T cell receptor beta chains were all obtained from the same sample, sequenced in a study of blood T cell repertoires in COVID-19. The data were produced by immunoSEQ multiplex PCR, yet TCRdb's version contains in-frame clones alone and is incomplete. This sample has about 27,000 clones, with approximately 86% found just once. Sequences were obtained from peripheral blood. The receptors were sampled from a man aged 80 or over with active or convalescent COVID-19.

This chain joins TRBV6-1 and TRBJ2-5; 8 nucleotides match TRBD1. Germline-derived CDR1 and CDR2 are MNHNS and SASEGT. This CDR3 is 14 amino acids long. V shed 3 bases and J 6 bases; nucleotides not matched to a gene: 6. The DNA for the CDR3 is TGTGCCAGCAGTGAGGACAGGGCCAGCAAGACCCAGTACTTC. Translation gives CASSEDRASKTQYF.

The gene calls are TRBV5-8 and TRBJ2-5, with D possibly being TRBD1 (6 bases). CDR1 and CDR2 (germline): SGHTS, YDEGEE. This CDR3 is built from 14 residues. V was pared by 4 bases and J by 3 bases, with 13 bases between. The CDR3, as DNA: TGTGCCAGCAGCCCACAGGGTACAAAAGAGACCCAGTACTTC. Translated: CASSPQGTKETQYF.

This clone was detected a few times. V gene TRBV6-5 combines with J gene TRBJ1-6, with 11 bases lining up with TRBD1. V was pared by 5 bases and J by 9 bases, with 6 bases of the junction left unmatched. The CDR3 length is 15 residues. Germline CDR1 reads MNHEY; CDR2 reads SVGAGI. The CDR3 spells CASSRPGQGASPLHF. The CDR3 DNA reads TGTGCCAGCAGTAGACCAGGACAGGGGGCTTCACCCCTCCACTTT.

The rearrangement uses TRBV18 and TRBJ1-5; 8 bases are shared with TRBD1. Germline V gene data show CDR1 as KGHSH and CDR2 as LQKENI. J was trimmed by 3 bases and V by 5 bases; bases with no gene match: 3. The CDR3 is made up of 14 amino acids. CDR3 bases: TGTGCCAGCTCATTGGACAGGGTCAATCAGCCCCAGCATTTT. Protein sequence: CASSLDRVNQPQHF.

This chain uses TRBV2 with TRBJ2-5; a weak D match, TRBD2 (6 bases). In germline, CDR1 is SNHLY, CDR2 FYNNEI. V gave up 3 bases and J gave up 1 base, with 9 bases separating them. This CDR3 has 14 residues. CDR3 sequence: CASSDLGGQETQYF. The CDR3 DNA follows: TGTGCCAGCAGTGACTTGGGGGGCCAAGAGACCCAGTACTTC.

J is TRBJ2-3 and V is TRBV5-4; 11 nucleotides line up with TRBD2. The V and J ends lost 2 bases and 2 bases, in that order; junction bases with no gene match: 7. This CDR3 is built from 17 residues. Germline V CDR1 and CDR2: SGHNT, YYREEE (reference sequence). CDR3 protein: CASSFKTSGTPTDTQYF. The CDR3 DNA sequence: TGTGCCAGCAGCTTTAAGACTAGCGGGACCCCCACAGATACGCAGTATTTT. Filled out from reference TRBV5-4 and TRBJ2-3, the complete variable domain reads ETGVTQSPTHLIKTRGQQVTLRCSSQSGHNTVSWYQQALGQGPQFIFQYYREEENGRGNFPPRFSGLQFPNYSSELNVNALELDDSALYLCASSFKTSGTPTDTQYFGPGTRLTVL.

This chain connects TRBV24-1 to TRBJ2-3, with a weak D call TRBD1 (6 bases). V lost 5 bases and J 2 bases, leaving 16 bases between the germline ends. Germline V gene sequence: CDR1 KGHDR, CDR2 SFDVKD. The CDR3 contains 16 residues. The DNA for the CDR3 is TGTGCCACCAGTGCCGGGGTGACAGGCTTCACAGATACGCAGTATTTT. It translates to CATSAGVTGFTDTQYF.

The rearrangement uses TRBV9 and TRBJ2-7, with TRBD1 matching over 7 bases. The germline V gene has CDR1 SGDLS and CDR2 YYNGEE. The CDR3 is 14 residues long. Trimming at V came to 2 bases and at J to 2 bases, leaving 4 bases not matched to a gene. This chain's CDR3 is CASSVAGTAYEQYF. DNA of the CDR3: TGTGCCAGCAGCGTGGCCGGGACAGCCTACGAGCAGTACTTC.

This clone is classed as medium-sized. This chain uses TRBV9 with TRBJ2-1; possibly TRBD2 for D (6 bases). The CDR3 covers 15 residues. Trimming left V 3 bases short and J 1 base short, with 11 bases between. CDR1 SGDLS and CDR2 YYNGEE come from the germline V gene. Here the CDR3 reads CASSDSGESYNEQFF. CDR3 in DNA: TGTGCCAGCAGCGATAGCGGAGAGTCCTACAATGAGCAGTTCTTC.

This clone is medium-sized by share. This sequence joins TRBV6-6 and TRBJ2-7; D is unresolved. Trimming pared 2 bases from V and 6 bases from J, leaving 14 bases between. The CDR3 has 14 residues. Germline V gives CDR1 MNHNY, CDR2 SVGAGI (reference sequence). CDR3: CASSYRLDSVEQYF. CDR3 in DNA: TGTGCCAGCAGTTACAGGCTAGATTCGGTCGAGCAGTACTTC.

This sequence joins TRBV12-3 or TRBV12-4 and TRBJ2-1, with TRBD2 identical over 9 bases. The CDR3 is 13 amino acids. V gave up 6 bases and J gave up 6 bases; unmatched junction bases: 3. CDR3 bases: TGTGCCAGCAGGAATAGCGGGGGCAATGAGCAGTTCTTC. It codes for CASRNSGGNEQFF.

The chain links TRBV18 to TRBJ1-2, with D hard to call. Germline CDR1 KGHSH, CDR2 LQKENI. CDR3 length: 13 amino acids. V gave up 3 bases and J gave up 6 bases, with 11 bases separating them. The CDR3 coding sequence is TGTGCCAGCTCACCGACCTCTAGAGATGGCTACACCTTC. Its protein is CASSPTSRDGYTF.

This clone was counted a few times. V usage is TRBV28 and J usage is TRBJ2-7; 7 nucleotides align to TRBD2. V shed 8 bases, J shed 4 bases, and the junction held 8 bases outside the gene matches. The CDR3 runs to 13 residues. The germline V gene has CDR1 MDHEN and CDR2 SYDVKM. CDR3 sequence (DNA): TGTGCCAGCGGGGAAGGACTAGTGTACGAGCAGTACTTC. This translates into CASGEGLVYEQYF.

This clone has just one count. CDR3 DNA sequence: TGCGCCAGCAGCCTGAGGGTTCCTGGGGCCAACGTCCTGACTTTC. This translates into CASSLRVPGANVLTF. The rearrangement links TRBV10-2 to TRBJ2-6; tentative D call: TRBD2 (5 bases). Germline V CDR1 and CDR2: WSHSY, SAAADI. CDR3 size: 15 residues. Trimming took 6 bases from V and 2 from J, leaving 11 bases between them.

The chain couples TRBV5-4 to TRBJ1-1, with unresolved D. V lost 2 bases and J lost 7, with 12 bases in between. This CDR3 has 13 residues. CDR1 and CDR2 (germline): SGHNT, YYREEE (reference sequence). The CDR3 loop reads CASSLPQQDEAFF. Written as DNA, the CDR3 is TGTGCCAGCAGCTTACCCCAGCAGGATGAAGCTTTCTTT.

This clone showed up just a few times. The gene calls are TRBV12-3 or TRBV12-4 and TRBJ2-2; D unclear. CDR3 size: 12 residues. V shed 3 bases and J shed 6 bases, with 5 bases lying between them. The CDR3 region has the DNA TGTGCCAGCAGTTTGTTCGCCGGGGAGCTGTTTTTT. Translated: CASSLFAGELFF.

A note on this clone: This sample includes further DNA sequences coding for the same CDR3. This chain joins TRBV15 and TRBJ2-1; TRBD2 agrees at 7 bases. V lost 0 bases to trimming and J lost 3 bases; unmatched junction nucleotides: 2. CDR1 is LNHNV and CDR2 is YYDKDF in the germline V gene (reference sequence). This CDR3 is 15 amino acids long. This chain's CDR3 is CATSREGGSYNEQFF. DNA for the CDR3: TGTGCCACCAGCAGAGAGGGCGGGAGCTACAATGAGCAGTTCTTC.

J is TRBJ2-5 and V is TRBV10-3; 10 nucleotides match TRBD1. The V and J ends lost 6 bases and 1 base, in that order; junction bases with no gene match: 5. This CDR3 contains 15 residues. In germline, CDR1 is ENHRY, CDR2 SYGVKD. The CDR3 region has the DNA TGTGCCATCAGCCTAGGACAGGGGGTCCAAGAGACCCAGTACTTC. Its translation is CAISLGQGVQETQYF.

This rearrangement joins TRBV5-1 to TRBJ1-2; 8 nucleotides match TRBD1. J lost 6 bases, V lost 4 bases, and 11 bases had no gene match. This CDR3 is built from 15 residues. The germline gives CDR1 SGHRS, CDR2 YFSETQ. DNA for the CDR3: TGCGCCAGCAGCCCGGGGGCAGGGGGCTTAAATGGCTACACCTTC. The encoded protein is CASSPGAGGLNGYTF.

This chain uses TRBV14 with TRBJ2-5; 8 bases map to TRBD1. Looked up from germline, CDR1 is SGHDN and CDR2 is FVKESK. J lost 2 bases, V lost 4 bases, and 9 bases had no gene match. This CDR3 has 16 amino acids. CDR3 residues: CASSPGLRTGQETQYF. For the CDR3, the DNA is TGTGCCAGCAGCCCTGGACTCCGGACAGGGCAAGAGACCCAGTACTTC.

In its sample, this clone was seen a few times. The chain employs TRBV7-2 and TRBJ1-2; a weak D match, TRBD1 (5 bases). Trimming removed 2 bases at V and 6 bases at J, with 10 bases between. This CDR3 is built from 13 residues. Germline CDR1 and CDR2: SGHTA and FQGNSA. The CDR3 sequence is CASSLQGSNGYTF. CDR3 coding DNA: TGTGCCAGCAGCTTACAGGGTAGCAATGGCTACACCTTC.

The gene calls are TRBV11-1 and TRBJ1-1; TRBD1 is a possible D gene (6 bases). This CDR3 region has 11 residues. From germline, CDR1 is SGHAT and CDR2 FQDESV (reference sequence). With 6 bases removed from V and 7 bases from J, the gap between germline ends came to 9 bases. Here the CDR3 reads CASSRTVEAFF. The CDR3 DNA sequence: TGTGCCAGCAGTCGGACAGTTGAAGCTTTCTTT.

This chain uses TRBV3-1 (or the pseudogene TRBV3-2) with TRBJ2-3; 13 nucleotides agree with TRBD2. The CDR3 totals 17 residues. J was trimmed by 3 bases and V by 4 bases; bases with no gene match: 7. Germline lookup yields CDR1 LGHDT and CDR2 YNNKEL (reference sequence). In nucleotides, the CDR3 is TGTGCCAGCAGCCCGCCAGGGACTAGCGGGATAACAGATACGCAGTATTTT. It is translated as CASSPPGTSGITDTQYF.